What follows describes a single TCR beta chain. Trimming cost V 4 bases and J 1 base, with 20 bases left between them. The germline V gene encodes CDR1 SGHNT and CDR2 YYREEE (reference sequence). The CDR3 runs 17 residues. Using immunoSEQ multiplex PCR, the repertoire was profiled, and TCRdb retains in-frame clones only, with some absent. The repertoire has some 1,400,000 clones, more than 95% of them found once; the top ten carry approximately 1.1%. This entry is derived from a study of shared clonotypes between healthy human individuals. All donors were healthy HIV-negative adults lacking recent acute infections or vaccinations. The split of CD4+ cells yielded CD45RA+ naive and CD45RA-negative memory subsets.

The material sequenced was naive CD4+ T cells sorted from blood. The subset here: CD45RA+ positively selected. This TCR came from a man under 40 in good health. The chain is built from TRBV5-4 and TRBJ1-1; D might be TRBD1 (5 bases). CDR3 protein: CASSPLRIEGPNTEAFF. In DNA, the CDR3 is TGTGCCAGCAGCCCCCTCCGGATCGAGGGACCGAACACTGAAGCTTTCTTT.